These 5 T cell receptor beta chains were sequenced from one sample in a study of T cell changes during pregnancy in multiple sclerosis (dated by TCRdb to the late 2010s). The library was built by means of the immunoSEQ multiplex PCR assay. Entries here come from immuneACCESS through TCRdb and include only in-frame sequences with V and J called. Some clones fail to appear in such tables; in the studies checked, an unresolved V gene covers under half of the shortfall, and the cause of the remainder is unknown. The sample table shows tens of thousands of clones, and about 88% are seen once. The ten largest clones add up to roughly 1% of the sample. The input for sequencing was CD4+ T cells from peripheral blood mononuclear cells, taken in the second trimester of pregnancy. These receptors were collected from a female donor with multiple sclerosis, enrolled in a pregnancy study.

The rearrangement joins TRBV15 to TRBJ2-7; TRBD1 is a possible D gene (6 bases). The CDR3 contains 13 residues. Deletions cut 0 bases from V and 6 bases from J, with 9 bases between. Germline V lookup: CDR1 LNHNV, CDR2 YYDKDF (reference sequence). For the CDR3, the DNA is TGTGCCACCAGCAGAGAAACAGGGACCGAGCAGTACTTC. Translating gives CATSRETGTEQYF.

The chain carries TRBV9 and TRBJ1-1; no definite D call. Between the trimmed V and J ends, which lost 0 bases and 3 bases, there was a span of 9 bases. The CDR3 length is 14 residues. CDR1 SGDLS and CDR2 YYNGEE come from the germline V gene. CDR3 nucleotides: TGTGCCAGCAGCGTAGGAAAACGGGACACTGAAGCTTTCTTT. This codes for CASSVGKRDTEAFF. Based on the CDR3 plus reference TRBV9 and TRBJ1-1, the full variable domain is DSGVTQTPKHLITATGQRVTLRCSPRSGDLSVYWYQQSLDQGLQFLIQYYNGEERAKGNILERFSAQQFPDLHSELNLSSLELGDSALYFCASSVGKRDTEAFFGQGTRLTVV.

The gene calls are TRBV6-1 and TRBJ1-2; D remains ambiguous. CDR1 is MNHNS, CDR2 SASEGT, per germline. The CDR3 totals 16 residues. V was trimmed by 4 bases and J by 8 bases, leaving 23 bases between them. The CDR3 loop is CASSAPQEVQRGGYTF. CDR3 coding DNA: TGTGCCAGCAGTGCCCCGCAGGAAGTCCAACGAGGGGGCTACACCTTC.

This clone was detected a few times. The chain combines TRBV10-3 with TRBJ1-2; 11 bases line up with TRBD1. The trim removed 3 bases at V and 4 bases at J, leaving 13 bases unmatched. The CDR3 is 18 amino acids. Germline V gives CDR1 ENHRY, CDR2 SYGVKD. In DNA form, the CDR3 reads TGTGCCATCAGTGACCCAGCGGCGGGGACAGGGGGTGGCTATGGCTACACCTTC. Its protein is CAISDPAAGTGGGYGYTF.

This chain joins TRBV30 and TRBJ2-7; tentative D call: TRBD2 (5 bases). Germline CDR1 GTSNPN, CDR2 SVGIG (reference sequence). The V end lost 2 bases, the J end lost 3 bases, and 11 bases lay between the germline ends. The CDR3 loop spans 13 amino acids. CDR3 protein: CAWSSSGGYEQYF. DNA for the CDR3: TGTGCCTGGAGTTCCAGCGGCGGCTACGAGCAGTACTTC.